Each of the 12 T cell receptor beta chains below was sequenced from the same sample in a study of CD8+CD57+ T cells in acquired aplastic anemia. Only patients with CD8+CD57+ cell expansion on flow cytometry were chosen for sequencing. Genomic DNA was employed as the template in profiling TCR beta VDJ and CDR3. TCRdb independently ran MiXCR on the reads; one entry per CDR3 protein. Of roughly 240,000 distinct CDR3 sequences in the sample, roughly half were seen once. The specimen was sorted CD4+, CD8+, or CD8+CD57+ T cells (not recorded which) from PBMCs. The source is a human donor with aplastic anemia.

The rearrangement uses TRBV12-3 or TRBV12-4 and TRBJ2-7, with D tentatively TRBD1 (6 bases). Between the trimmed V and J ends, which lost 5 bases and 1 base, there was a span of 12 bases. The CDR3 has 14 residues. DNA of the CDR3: TGTGCCAGCAGTCCGGGACACGGATCCTACGAGCAGTACTTC. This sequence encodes CASSPGHGSYEQYF.

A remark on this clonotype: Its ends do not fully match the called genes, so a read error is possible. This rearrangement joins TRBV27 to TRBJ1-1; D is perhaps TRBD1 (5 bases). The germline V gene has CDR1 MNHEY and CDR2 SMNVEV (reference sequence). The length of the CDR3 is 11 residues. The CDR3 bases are TGTGCCAGCGGTTTGTCAGGGCGAGCTTTCTTT. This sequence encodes CASGLSGRAFF.

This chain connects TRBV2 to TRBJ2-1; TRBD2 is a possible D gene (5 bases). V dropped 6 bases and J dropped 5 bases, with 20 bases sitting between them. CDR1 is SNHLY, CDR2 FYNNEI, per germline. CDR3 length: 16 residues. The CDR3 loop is CASSTPGSTLDNEQFF. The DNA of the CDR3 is TGTGCCAGCAGCACCCCGGGGTCTACCCTCGACAATGAGCAGTTCTTC.

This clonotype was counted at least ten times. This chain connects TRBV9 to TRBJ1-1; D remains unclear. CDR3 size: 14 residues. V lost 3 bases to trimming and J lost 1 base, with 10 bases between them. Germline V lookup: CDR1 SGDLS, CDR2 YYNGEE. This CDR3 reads CASSAHQSNTEAFF. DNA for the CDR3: TGTGCCAGCAGCGCGCATCAGTCGAACACTGAAGCTTTCTTT.

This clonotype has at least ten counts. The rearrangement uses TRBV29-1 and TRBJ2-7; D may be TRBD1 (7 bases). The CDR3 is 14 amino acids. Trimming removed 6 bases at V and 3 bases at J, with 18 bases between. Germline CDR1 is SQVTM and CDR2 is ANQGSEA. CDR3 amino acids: CSVRPRGEIYEQYF. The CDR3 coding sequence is TGCAGCGTCCGGCCCAGGGGGGAGATCTACGAGCAGTACTTC.

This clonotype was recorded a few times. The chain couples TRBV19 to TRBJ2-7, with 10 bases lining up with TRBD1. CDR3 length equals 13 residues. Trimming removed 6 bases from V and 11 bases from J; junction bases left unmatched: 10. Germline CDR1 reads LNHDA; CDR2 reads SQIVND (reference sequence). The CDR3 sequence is CASSRDRGEREYF. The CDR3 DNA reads TGTGCCAGTAGCCGGGACAGGGGAGAAAGGGAGTACTTC.

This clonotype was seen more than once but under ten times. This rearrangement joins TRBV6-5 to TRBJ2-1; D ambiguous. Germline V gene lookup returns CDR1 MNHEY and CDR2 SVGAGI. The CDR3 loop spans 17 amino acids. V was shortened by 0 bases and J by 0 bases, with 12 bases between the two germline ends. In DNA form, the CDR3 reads TGTGCCAGCAGTTACTCCCCGGCGGAGAGCTCCTACAATGAGCAGTTCTTC. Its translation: CASSYSPAESSYNEQFF.

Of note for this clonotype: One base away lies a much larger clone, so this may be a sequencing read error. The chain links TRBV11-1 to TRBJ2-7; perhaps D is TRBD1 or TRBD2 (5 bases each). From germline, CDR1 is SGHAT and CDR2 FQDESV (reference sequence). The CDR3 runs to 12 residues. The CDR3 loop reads CAISRDLYEQYF. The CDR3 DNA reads TGTGCCATCAGCCGGGACCTCTACGAGCAGTACTTC.

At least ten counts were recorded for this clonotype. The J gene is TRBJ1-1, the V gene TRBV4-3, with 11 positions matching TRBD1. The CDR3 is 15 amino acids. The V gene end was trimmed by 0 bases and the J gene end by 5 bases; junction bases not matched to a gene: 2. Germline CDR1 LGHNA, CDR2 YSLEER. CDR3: CASSQEDRGPTEAFF. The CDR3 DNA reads TGCGCCAGCAGCCAAGAGGACAGGGGGCCGACTGAAGCTTTCTTT.

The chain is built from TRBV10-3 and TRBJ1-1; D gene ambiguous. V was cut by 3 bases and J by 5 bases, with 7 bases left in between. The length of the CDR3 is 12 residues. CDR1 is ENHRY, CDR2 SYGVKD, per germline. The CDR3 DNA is TGTGCCATCAGTGACTGGGGAACTGAAGCTTTCTTT. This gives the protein CAISDWGTEAFF.

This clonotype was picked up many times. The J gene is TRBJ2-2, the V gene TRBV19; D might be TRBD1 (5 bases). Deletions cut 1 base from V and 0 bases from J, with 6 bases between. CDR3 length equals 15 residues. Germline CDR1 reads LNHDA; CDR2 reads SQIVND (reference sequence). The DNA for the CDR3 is TGTGCCAGTAGTATAGTACAGGCGAACACCGGGGAGCTGTTTTTT. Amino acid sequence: CASSIVQANTGELFF.

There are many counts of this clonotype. The CDR3 DNA follows: TGCGCCAGCAGCCAAGCCTCAGTTTCGGCTAATTCACCCCTCCACTTT. Translating it yields CASSQASVSANSPLHF. The V gene is TRBV4-3, the J gene TRBJ1-6; D not resolved. CDR1 and CDR2 from the germline V gene are LGHNA and YSLEER. V shed 1 base and J shed 6 bases, with 13 bases lying between them. The CDR3 is 16 residues long.